Listed below are T cell receptor beta chains from one sample, sequenced in a study of blood T cell repertoires in COVID-19. Assay used: immunoSEQ multiplex PCR; TCRdb lists only in-frame clones, some missing. The table records under 250,000 clones, roughly 85% of them present only once. The sequencing sample was made of peripheral blood. These receptors were taken from a man aged 50 or older with COVID-19, enrolled during active disease. Both conserved end residues are part of each CDR3. Fields, in order: J gene, V gene, clone size, CDR3 protein. Only some rows state a clone size, as once, few, many or a class for expanded clones.

>TRBJ1-2|TRBV13|once
CASSRWETLNYGYTF
>TRBJ1-2|TRBV7-8|NA
CASSFWDRPNYGYTF
>TRBJ2-7|TRBV11-2|NA
CASSSTLGQANPGEQYF
>TRBJ1-5|TRBV6-6|NA
CASSYSDRVDDQPQHF
>TRBJ2-2|TRBV11-2|NA
CASSPFSPGELFF
>TRBJ2-2|TRBV7-2|NA
CASSLSPESTGELFF
>TRBJ1-6|TRBV6-5|NA
CASSYGTGGNNSPLHF
>TRBJ1-1|TRBV20-1|once
CSASDSAGAFF
>TRBJ2-1|TRBV9|NA
CASSVGGQGANEQFF
>TRBJ2-5|TRBV5-8|NA
CASSSGTRHQETQYF
>TRBJ1-3|TRBV9|NA
CASSTQTGLPGNTIYF
>TRBJ1-5|TRBV6-5|NA
CASSYSGPGGGPQHF
>TRBJ1-2|TRBV5-1|NA
CASSLAGQGARGYTF
>TRBJ2-7|TRBV2|NA
CASSGRNRGGEQYF
>TRBJ2-1|TRBV10-3|once
CAIQDSYNEQFF
>TRBJ1-5|TRBV19|NA
CASSMLRTGDIQPQHF
>TRBJ2-7|TRBV6-5|once
CASSPDRVSYEQYF
>TRBJ2-1|TRBV13|NA
CASERGGSNEQFF
>TRBJ2-3|TRBV7-6|NA
CASSNFYRDGTDTQYF
>TRBJ2-7|TRBV5-1|NA
CASSSLSGAKSGEQYF
>TRBJ2-7|TRBV3-1/TRBV3-2|NA
CASSPTGDYEQYF
>TRBJ1-3|TRBV3-1/TRBV3-2|once
CASSQEPWDRDSGNTIYF
>TRBJ1-2|TRBV6-5|few
CASSPLGHYGYTF
>TRBJ2-7|TRBV5-1|NA
CASRRSYEQYF
>TRBJ1-1|TRBV6-5|NA
CASRSATRGNTEAFF
>TRBJ1-5|TRBV12-3/TRBV12-4|many
CASSTGYQPQHF
>TRBJ1-1|TRBV18|NA
CASSPATGRVTEAFF
>TRBJ2-7|TRBV5-6|NA
CASSLFPLATYEQYF
>TRBJ1-1|TRBV7-8|NA
CASSVSGQLNTEAFF
>TRBJ1-5|TRBV20-1|NA
CSASARTGRYSNQPQHF
>TRBJ1-5|TRBV6-2/TRBV6-3|NA
CASSYGRVGNQPQHF
>TRBJ1-6|TRBV7-9|NA
CASSFVRNSPLHF
>TRBJ2-4|TRBV7-3|NA
CASSLQGAKNIQYF
>TRBJ1-6|TRBV7-6|NA
CASSSSYRVANSPLHF
>TRBJ1-6|TRBV25-1|NA
CASSDRQGENSPLHF
>TRBJ2-5|TRBV18|NA
CASSPGQQETQYF
>TRBJ1-2|TRBV7-8|NA
CASSLRTRVFYGYTF
>TRBJ2-4|TRBV25-1|once
CASSESHRQNIQYF
>TRBJ2-1|TRBV6-5|NA
CASRHLGALPHEQFF
>TRBJ2-3|TRBV18|NA
CASSPQGGTDTQYF
>TRBJ2-1|TRBV7-8|NA
CASSLGRDGSRSYNEQFF
>TRBJ2-7|TRBV5-4|NA
CASSQTRTSGGSYEQYF
>TRBJ1-5|TRBV6-5|NA
CASREGPDQPQHF
>TRBJ1-1|TRBV18|NA
CASSPRDLQMNTEAFF
>TRBJ1-1|TRBV18|NA
CASSPAGMNTEAFF
>TRBJ1-2|TRBV10-3|NA
CAISEIGQEGGYTF
>TRBJ1-6|TRBV10-1|NA
CASSPHSGSPNDRGNSPLHF
>TRBJ1-5|TRBV3-1/TRBV3-2|NA
CASSQGGGGQPQHF
>TRBJ1-5|TRBV4-1|NA
CASSQVNREGQPQHF
>TRBJ1-1|TRBV11-2|NA
CASRPFNRRSTEAFF
>TRBJ1-1|TRBV5-4|few
CASSLSPWGGNTEAFF
>TRBJ2-2|TRBV5-1|once
CASSTIGQKKGVTGELFF
>TRBJ1-2|TRBV2|NA
CASTQGRGSYGYTF
>TRBJ2-7|TRBV28|NA
CASKESSYEQYF
>TRBJ2-1|TRBV5-1|NA
CASSLGFRDRGPGEQFF
>TRBJ2-7|TRBV4-3|many
CASSQEMDRDSYEQYF
>TRBJ2-7|TRBV2|NA
CASSVPSGVNEQYF
>TRBJ2-5|TRBV10-2|NA
CASSEASGGAGETQYF
>TRBJ1-2|TRBV7-2|NA
CASSERTGANYGYTF